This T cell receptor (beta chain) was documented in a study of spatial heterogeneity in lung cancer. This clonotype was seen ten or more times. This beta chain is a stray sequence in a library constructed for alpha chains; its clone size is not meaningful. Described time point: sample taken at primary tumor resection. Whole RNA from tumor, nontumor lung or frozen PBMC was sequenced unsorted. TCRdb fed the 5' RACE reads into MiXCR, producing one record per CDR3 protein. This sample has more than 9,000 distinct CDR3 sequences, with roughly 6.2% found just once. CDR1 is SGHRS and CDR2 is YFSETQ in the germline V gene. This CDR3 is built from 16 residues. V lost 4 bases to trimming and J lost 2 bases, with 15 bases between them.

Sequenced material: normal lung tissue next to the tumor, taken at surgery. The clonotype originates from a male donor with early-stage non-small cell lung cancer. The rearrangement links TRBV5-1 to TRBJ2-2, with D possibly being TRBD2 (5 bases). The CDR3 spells CASSPAGLVNTGELFF. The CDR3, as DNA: TGCGCCAGCAGCCCCGCGGGCCTAGTAAACACCGGGGAGCTGTTTTTT.